Following are 10 T cell receptor beta chains from one sample sequenced in a study of T cell responses to AZD1222 COVID-19 vaccine. Some clones are missing from TCRdb's copy, which holds only in-frame ones; the method was immunoSEQ multiplex PCR. The sample consists of 100,000 to 120,000 clones, around 83% of them appearing once. The source material was peripheral blood, sampled on day 0 of AZD1222 vaccination. The receptors shown here come from an adult in good health.

The chain is built from TRBV27 and TRBJ1-3, with D unclear. This CDR3 spans 14 amino acids. Germline V lookup: CDR1 MNHEY, CDR2 SMNVEV (reference sequence). Trimming took 5 bases from V and 8 from J, leaving 16 bases between them. CDR3 loop: CASSPSVGRDTIYF. In nucleotides, the CDR3 is TGTGCCAGCAGTCCCTCGGTAGGTCGGGACACCATATATTTT.

In its sample, this clone was seen once. This chain uses TRBV5-4 with TRBJ1-2; D perhaps matches TRBD1 (5 bases). Trimming left V 3 bases short and J 0 bases short, with 15 bases between. Germline CDR1 is SGHNT and CDR2 is YYREEE (reference sequence). This CDR3 contains 16 residues. The DNA for the CDR3 is TGTGCCAGCAGCTCGCCGGCAGGGTACTCTAACTATGGCTACACCTTC. Translated: CASSSPAGYSNYGYTF. The full variable domain, with the rest looked up from reference TRBV5-4 and TRBJ1-2, is ETGVTQSPTHLIKTRGQQVTLRCSSQSGHNTVSWYQQALGQGPQFIFQYYREEENGRGNFPPRFSGLQFPNYSSELNVNALELDDSALYLCASSSPAGYSNYGYTFGSGTRLTVV.

This clone was seen only a few times. V usage is TRBV6-5 and J usage is TRBJ2-7; the D is unclear. Per germline, CDR1 MNHEY and CDR2 SVGAGI. The CDR3 runs 13 residues. V lost 2 bases and J 7 bases, leaving 12 bases between the germline ends. In nucleotides, the CDR3 is TGTGCCAGCAGTTACGAGCCTTCCCGGGAGCAGTACTTC. It is translated as CASSYEPSREQYF.

The chain joins TRBV14 to TRBJ1-3; no firm D call. Germline V lookup: CDR1 SGHDN, CDR2 FVKESK. The CDR3 consists of 13 residues. Trimming cost V 2 bases and J 4 bases, with 6 bases left between them. The CDR3, as DNA: TGTGCCAGCAGCCAATGGAACGGAAACACCATATATTTT. Protein sequence: CASSQWNGNTIYF.

This clone was seen only once. This chain links TRBV5-8 with TRBJ1-1; D is perhaps TRBD1 (6 bases). The CDR3 has 17 amino acids. Germline lookup yields CDR1 SGHTS and CDR2 YDEGEE. Trimming removed 0 bases from V and 0 bases from J, with 15 bases in between. The CDR3 bases are TGTGCCAGCAGCTTGGGGACAGAGAGCCTTCTGAACACTGAAGCTTTCTTT. Its protein is CASSLGTESLLNTEAFF.

V gene TRBV19 combines with J gene TRBJ1-4; 9 bases line up with TRBD1. Trimming at V came to 7 bases and at J to 5 bases, leaving 5 bases not matched to a gene. The CDR3 has 14 residues. Germline V gives CDR1 LNHDA, CDR2 SQIVND (reference sequence). CDR3 loop: CASTPGQGNEKLFF. As DNA, the CDR3 is TGTGCCAGTACTCCGGGACAGGGAAATGAAAAACTGTTTTTT. Full variable domain (outside the CDR3, taken from reference TRBV19 and TRBJ1-4): DGGITQSPKYLFRKEGQNVTLSCEQNLNHDAMYWYRQDPGQGLRLIYYSQIVNDFQKGDIAEGYSVSREKKESFPLTVTSAQKNPTAFYLCASTPGQGNEKLFFGSGTQLSVL.

A single count supports this clone. The chain combines TRBV28 with TRBJ2-7; 10 bases map to TRBD1. Per germline, CDR1 MDHEN and CDR2 SYDVKM. The CDR3 runs 16 residues. The junction had 8 bases not matched to a gene; V was cut back by 2 bases and J by 4 bases. The CDR3 here is CASSLTGTGVRYEQYF. The CDR3, as DNA: TGTGCCAGCAGTTTAACGGGGACAGGGGTGAGGTACGAGCAGTACTTC.

The gene calls are TRBV4-2 and TRBJ1-2; tentatively, D is TRBD1 (6 bases). V was cut by 1 base and J by 4 bases, with 13 bases left in between. Germline values: CDR1 LGHNA, CDR2 YNFKEQ. The CDR3 totals 15 residues. CDR3 DNA sequence: TGTGCCAGCAGCCAAGTCCAGGGGATGATCTATGGCTACACCTTC. It encodes CASSQVQGMIYGYTF.

The chain recombines TRBV5-5 with TRBJ2-2; the match to TRBD1 covers 9 bases. J was trimmed by 3 bases and V by 4 bases; bases with no gene match: 1. CDR1 is SGHKS, CDR2 YYEKEE, per germline (reference sequence). CDR3 length equals 14 residues. This CDR3 is CASSRQGDTGELFF. The DNA for the CDR3 is TGTGCCAGCAGCCGACAGGGGGACACCGGGGAGCTGTTTTTT.

J is TRBJ1-2 and V is TRBV4-1, with TRBD1 as a possible D gene (5 bases). Per germline, CDR1 MGHRA and CDR2 YSYEKL. The length of the CDR3 is 16 residues. V was shortened by 5 bases and J by 4 bases, with 20 bases between the two germline ends. This CDR3 is CASSLQAGHFGYGYTF. In DNA, the CDR3 is TGCGCCAGCAGCTTACAGGCAGGGCACTTTGGCTATGGCTACACCTTC.